A selection of T cell receptor beta chains follows, all from one sample in a study of blood T cell repertoires in COVID-19. TCRdb's table, derived via immunoSEQ multiplex PCR, lists solely in-frame clones and lacks some. The table has about 270,000 clones, approximately 86% seen once. The material sequenced was peripheral blood. These receptors all stem from a man aged 35 to 55 with active or convalescent COVID-19. The CDR3 runs from the conserved cysteine through the conserved F or W.

TRBV18 | CASSTNQGGEQYF
TRBV30 | CAGASIGGLAGEGRLNEQFF
TRBV6-5 | CASRTDAGYNQPQHF
TRBV4-1 | CASSPGTLNTGELFF
TRBV6-5 | CASSYGTSSGNTIYF
TRBV28 | CASSPPGLNTDTQYF
TRBV9 | CASSGRTGTAYNEQFF
TRBV7-9 | CASSRTAGLMNTEAFF
TRBV5-4 | CASSRQTGVEQFF
TRBV27 | CASSLTLLAASTDTQYF
TRBV11-2 | CASSSLQGHNEQFF
TRBV28 | CASSRSGYGYTF
TRBV9 | CASSRRRPVSSGNTIYF
TRBV28 | CASWGRGLGYGYTF
TRBV9 | CASSVTPDMNTEAFF
TRBV4-1 | CASSPLQALETQYF
TRBV5-4 | CASSFHSTEAFF